Reported below is one T cell receptor beta chain. Antigen: not known. The data belong to a study of CXCR3-negative and CXCR3-positive naive CD8 T cells. General study findings and limits: Memory CD8+ cells had much lower diversity, and both naive subsets had comparably high diversity. CD5 surface expression was similar among naive subsets, and TCR strength was estimated by inference from TRB CDR3 properties.

Each TRB cDNA library was prepared by 5' RACE (with UMI labels). From its re-call of the 5' RACE reads, TCRdb lists each CDR3 protein once, without DNA. The sample yields over 35,000 distinct CDR3 sequences, of which the top ten take up about 14%. CDR3 size: 15 residues. The germline gives CDR1 MNHEY, CDR2 SVGEGT. The sorting of each CD8+ T cell subset was done in triplicate, at 300,000 cells each. The sequencing sample was made of memory CD8+ T cells from blood. This chain connects TRBV6-2 or TRBV6-3 to TRBJ2-2; the TCRdb call, TRBD1, lacks DNA for checking. This TCR was recovered from a human donor in good health. Some clones in this sample may be carry-over from other donors' samples. CDR3 sequence reads: CASSQDREVAGELFF.